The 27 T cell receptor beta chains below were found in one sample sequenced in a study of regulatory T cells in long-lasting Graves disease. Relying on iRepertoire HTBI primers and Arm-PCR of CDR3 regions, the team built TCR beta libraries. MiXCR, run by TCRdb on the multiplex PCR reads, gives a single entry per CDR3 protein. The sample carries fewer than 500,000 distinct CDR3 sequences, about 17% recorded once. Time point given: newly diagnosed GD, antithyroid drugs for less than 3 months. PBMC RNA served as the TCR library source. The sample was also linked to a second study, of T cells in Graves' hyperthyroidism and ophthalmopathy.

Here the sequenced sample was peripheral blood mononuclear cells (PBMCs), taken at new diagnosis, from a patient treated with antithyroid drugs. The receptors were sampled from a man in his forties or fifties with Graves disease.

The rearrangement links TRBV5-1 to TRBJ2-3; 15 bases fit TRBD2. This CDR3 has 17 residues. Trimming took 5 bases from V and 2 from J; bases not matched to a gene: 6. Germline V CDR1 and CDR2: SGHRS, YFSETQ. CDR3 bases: TGCGCCAGCAGGGAGGGACTAGCGGGAGGACTCACAGATACGCAGTATTTT. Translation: CASREGLAGGLTDTQYF.

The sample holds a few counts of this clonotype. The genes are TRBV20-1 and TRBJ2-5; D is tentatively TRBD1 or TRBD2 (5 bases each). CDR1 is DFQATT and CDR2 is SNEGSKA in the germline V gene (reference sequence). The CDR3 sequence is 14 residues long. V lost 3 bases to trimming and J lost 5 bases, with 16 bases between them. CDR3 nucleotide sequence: TGCAGTGCTAGCGGGACGGCTGGTACGGAGACCCAGTACTTC. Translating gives CSASGTAGTETQYF.

The CDR3 region has the DNA TGTGCCAGTAGTAACCTCCAACTAGCCAAAAACATTCAGTACTTC. Amino acids: CASSNLQLAKNIQYF. V usage is TRBV19 and J usage is TRBJ2-4; no definite D call. CDR3 size: 15 residues. CDR1 is LNHDA, CDR2 SQIVND, per germline (reference sequence). V was clipped by 4 bases and J by 0 bases, with 10 bases between them.

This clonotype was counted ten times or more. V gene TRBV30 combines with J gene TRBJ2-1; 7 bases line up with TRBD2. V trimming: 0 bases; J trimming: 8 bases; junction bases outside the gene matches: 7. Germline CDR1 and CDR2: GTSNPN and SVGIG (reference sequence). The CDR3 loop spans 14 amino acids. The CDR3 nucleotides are TGTGCCTGGAGTGTACTCGGGAGGCGTGATGAGCAGTTCTTC. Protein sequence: CAWSVLGRRDEQFF.

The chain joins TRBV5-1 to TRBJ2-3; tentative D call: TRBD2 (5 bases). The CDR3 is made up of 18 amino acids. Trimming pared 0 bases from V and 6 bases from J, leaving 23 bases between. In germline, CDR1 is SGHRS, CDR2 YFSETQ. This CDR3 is CASSLVPASPGIGDTQYF. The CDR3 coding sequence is TGCGCCAGCAGCTTGGTGCCTGCCAGCCCCGGGATAGGGGATACGCAGTATTTT.

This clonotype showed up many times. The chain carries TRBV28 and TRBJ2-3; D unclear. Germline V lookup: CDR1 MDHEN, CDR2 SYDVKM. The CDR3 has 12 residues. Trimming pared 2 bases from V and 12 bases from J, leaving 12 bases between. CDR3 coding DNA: TGTGCCAGCAGTTTACTGGCCGAAACACAGTATTTT. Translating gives CASSLLAETQYF.

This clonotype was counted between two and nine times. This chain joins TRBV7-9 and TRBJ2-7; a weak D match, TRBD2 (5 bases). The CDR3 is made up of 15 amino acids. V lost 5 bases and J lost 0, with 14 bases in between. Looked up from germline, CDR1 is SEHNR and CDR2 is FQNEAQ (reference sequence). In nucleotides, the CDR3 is TGTGCCAGCAGCCCCGGGCGCACTAGCTCCTACGAGCAGTACTTC. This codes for CASSPGRTSSYEQYF.

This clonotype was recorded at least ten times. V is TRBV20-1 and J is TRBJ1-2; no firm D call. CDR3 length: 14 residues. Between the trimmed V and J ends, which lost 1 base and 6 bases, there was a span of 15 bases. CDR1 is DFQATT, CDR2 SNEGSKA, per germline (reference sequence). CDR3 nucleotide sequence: TGCAGTGCTAGAGCGACAAGGACGCTGGATGGCTACACCTTC. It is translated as CSARATRTLDGYTF.

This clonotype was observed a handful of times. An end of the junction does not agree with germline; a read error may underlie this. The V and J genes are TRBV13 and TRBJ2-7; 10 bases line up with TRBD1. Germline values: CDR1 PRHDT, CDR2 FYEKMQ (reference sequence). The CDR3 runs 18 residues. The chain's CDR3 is CASSHRTGGESRPYEQYF. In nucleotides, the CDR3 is TGCGCCAGCAGCCACCGGACAGGGGGTGAGTCCCGCCCCTACGAGCAGTACTTC. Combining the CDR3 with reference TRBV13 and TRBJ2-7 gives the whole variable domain AAGVIQSPRHLIKEKRETATLKCYPIPRHDTVYWYQQGPGQDPQFLISFYEKMQSDKGSIPDRFSAQQFSDYHSELNMSSLELGDSALYFCASSHRTGGESRPYEQYFGPGTRLTVT.

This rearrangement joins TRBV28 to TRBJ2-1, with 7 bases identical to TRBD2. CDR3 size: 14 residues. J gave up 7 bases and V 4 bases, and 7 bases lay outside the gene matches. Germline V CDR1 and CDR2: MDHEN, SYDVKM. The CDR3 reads CASSSLSGMNEQFF. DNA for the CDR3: TGTGCCAGCAGTTCTCTCAGCGGGATGAATGAGCAGTTCTTC.

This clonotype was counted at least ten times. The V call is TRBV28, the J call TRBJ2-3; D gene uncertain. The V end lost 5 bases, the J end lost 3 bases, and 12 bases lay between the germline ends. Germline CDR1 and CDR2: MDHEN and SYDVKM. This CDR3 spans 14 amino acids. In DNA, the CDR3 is TGTGCCAGCAGTCCTCCGATGATTACAGATACGCAGTATTTT. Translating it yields CASSPPMITDTQYF.

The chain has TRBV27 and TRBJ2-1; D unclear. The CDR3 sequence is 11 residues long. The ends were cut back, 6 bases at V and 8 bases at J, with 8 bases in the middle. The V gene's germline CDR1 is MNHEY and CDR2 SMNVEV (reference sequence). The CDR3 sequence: CASRDPYEQFF. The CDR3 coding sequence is TGTGCCAGCAGGGACCCCTATGAGCAGTTCTTC.

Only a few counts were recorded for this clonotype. CDR3 in amino acids: CASTQRLARNTGELFF. The CDR3 DNA follows: TGTGCTAGTACCCAGAGACTAGCGAGGAACACCGGGGAGCTGTTTTTT. The chain combines TRBV12-5 with TRBJ2-2, with 8 bases lining up with TRBD2. This CDR3 is 16 amino acids long. V dropped 8 bases and J dropped 1; count of bases not matched to a gene: 9. Germline loops: CDR1 LGHNT, CDR2 FRNRAP.

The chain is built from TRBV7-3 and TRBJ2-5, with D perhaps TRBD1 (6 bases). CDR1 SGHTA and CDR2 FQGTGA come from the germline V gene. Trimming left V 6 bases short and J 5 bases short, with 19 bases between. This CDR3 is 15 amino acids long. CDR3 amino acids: CASRWGPSAGETQYF. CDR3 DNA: TGTGCCAGCAGGTGGGGGCCCTCCGCAGGGGAGACCCAGTACTTC.

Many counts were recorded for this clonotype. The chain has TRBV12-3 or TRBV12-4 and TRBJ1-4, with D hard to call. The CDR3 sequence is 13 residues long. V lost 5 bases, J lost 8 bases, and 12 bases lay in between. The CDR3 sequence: CASSLRSFEKLFF. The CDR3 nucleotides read TGTGCCAGCAGTCTCCGAAGTTTCGAAAAACTGTTTTTT.

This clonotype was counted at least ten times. This CDR3 is CATSEWGGTDTQYF. The DNA of the CDR3 is TGTGCCACCAGTGAATGGGGTGGGACAGATACGCAGTATTTT. The gene calls are TRBV24-1 and TRBJ2-3; no clear D gene. The V gene's germline CDR1 is KGHDR and CDR2 SFDVKD. This CDR3 spans 14 amino acids. The V end was cut by 4 bases, the J end by 3 bases, with 10 bases between.

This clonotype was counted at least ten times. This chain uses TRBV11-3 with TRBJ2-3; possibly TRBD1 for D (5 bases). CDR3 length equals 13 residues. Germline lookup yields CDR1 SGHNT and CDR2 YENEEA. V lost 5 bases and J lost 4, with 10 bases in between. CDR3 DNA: TGTGCCAGCAGCAGAAGGGGTGCAGATACGCAGTATTTT. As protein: CASSRRGADTQYF.

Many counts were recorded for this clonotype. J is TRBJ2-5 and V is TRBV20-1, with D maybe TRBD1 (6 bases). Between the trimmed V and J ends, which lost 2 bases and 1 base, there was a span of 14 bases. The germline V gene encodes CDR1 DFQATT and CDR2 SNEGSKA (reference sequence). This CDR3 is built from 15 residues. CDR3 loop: CSARSSWGLQETQYF. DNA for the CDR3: TGCAGTGCTAGATCGTCTTGGGGGCTCCAAGAGACCCAGTACTTC.

The CDR3 region is CASSRRGPYEQYF. The CDR3 coding sequence is TGTGCCAGCTCGAGGCGGGGTCCCTACGAGCAGTACTTC. The V and J genes are TRBV14 and TRBJ2-7, with D tentatively TRBD2 (6 bases). Germline V gene data show CDR1 as SGHDN and CDR2 as FVKESK. Trimming pared 8 bases from V and 2 bases from J, leaving 13 bases between. CDR3 size: 13 residues.

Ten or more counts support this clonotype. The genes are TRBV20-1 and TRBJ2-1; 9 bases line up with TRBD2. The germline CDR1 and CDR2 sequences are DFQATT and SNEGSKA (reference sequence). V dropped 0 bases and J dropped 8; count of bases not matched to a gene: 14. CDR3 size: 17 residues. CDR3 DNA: TGCAGTGCTAGAGACCTCTTTAGCGGGAGTTCCTTGGATGAGCAGTTCTTC. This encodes CSARDLFSGSSLDEQFF.

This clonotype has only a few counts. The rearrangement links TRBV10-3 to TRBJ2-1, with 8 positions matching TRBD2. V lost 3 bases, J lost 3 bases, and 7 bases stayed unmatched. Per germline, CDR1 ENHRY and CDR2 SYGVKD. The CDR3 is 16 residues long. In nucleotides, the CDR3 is TGTGCCATCAGTGATGCCCGGACTAGCAGCTACAATGAGCAGTTCTTC. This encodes CAISDARTSSYNEQFF.

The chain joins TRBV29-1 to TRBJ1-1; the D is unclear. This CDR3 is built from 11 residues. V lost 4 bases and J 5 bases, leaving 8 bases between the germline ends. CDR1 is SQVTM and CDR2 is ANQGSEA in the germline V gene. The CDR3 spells CSVVNQTEAFF. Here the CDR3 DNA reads TGCAGCGTTGTAAATCAAACTGAAGCTTTCTTT.

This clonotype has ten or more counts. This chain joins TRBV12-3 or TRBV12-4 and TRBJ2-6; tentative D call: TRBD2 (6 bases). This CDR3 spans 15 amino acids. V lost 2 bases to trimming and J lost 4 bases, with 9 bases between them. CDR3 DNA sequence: TGTGCCAGCAGTTTACTAGCGTTGGGGGCCAACGTCCTGACTTTC. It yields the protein CASSLLALGANVLTF.

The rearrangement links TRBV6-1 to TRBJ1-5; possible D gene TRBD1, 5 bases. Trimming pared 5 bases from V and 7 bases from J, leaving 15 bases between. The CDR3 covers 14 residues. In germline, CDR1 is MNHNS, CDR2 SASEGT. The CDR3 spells CASSKPSWGQPQHF. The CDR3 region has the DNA TGTGCCAGCAGTAAACCATCATGGGGCCAGCCCCAGCATTTT.

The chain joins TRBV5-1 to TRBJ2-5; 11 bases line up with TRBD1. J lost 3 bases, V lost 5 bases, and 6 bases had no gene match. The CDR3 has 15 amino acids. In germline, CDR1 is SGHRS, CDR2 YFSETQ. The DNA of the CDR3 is TGCGCCAGCAGGGCGCGGGACAGGGGGGAAGAGACCCAGTACTTC. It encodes CASRARDRGEETQYF.

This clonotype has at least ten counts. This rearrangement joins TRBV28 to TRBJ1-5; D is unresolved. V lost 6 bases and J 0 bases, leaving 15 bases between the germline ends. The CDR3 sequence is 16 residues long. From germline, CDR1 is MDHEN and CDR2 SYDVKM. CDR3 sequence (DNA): TGTGCCAGCAGGACGGTAAGCAGCAGTAGCAATCAGCCCCAGCATTTT. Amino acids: CASRTVSSSSNQPQHF.

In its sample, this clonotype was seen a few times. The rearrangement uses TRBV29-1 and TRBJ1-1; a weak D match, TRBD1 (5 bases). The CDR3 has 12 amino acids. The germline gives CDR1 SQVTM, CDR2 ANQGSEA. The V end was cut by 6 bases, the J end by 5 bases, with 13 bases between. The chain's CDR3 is CSVVGVLTEAFF. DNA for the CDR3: TGCAGCGTAGTAGGGGTATTGACTGAAGCTTTCTTT.